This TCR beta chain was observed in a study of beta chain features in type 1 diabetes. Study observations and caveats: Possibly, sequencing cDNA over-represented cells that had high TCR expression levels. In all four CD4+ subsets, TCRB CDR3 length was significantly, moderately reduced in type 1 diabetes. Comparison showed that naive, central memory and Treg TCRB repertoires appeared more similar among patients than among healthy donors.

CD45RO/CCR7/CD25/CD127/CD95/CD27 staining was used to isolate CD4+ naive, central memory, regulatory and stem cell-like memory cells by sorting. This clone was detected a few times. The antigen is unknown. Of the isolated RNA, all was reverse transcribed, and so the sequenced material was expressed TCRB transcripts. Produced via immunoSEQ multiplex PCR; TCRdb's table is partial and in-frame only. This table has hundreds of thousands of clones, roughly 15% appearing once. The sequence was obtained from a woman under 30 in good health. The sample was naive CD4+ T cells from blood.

This CDR3 is CASSSAYMSGGVNTQYF. In DNA, the CDR3 is TGTGCCAGCAGCTCCGCGTATATGTCCGGGGGGGTAAATACGCAGTATTTT. This chain connects TRBV11-2 to TRBJ2-3; 8 bases are shared with TRBD2. Trimming removed 4 bases from V and 7 bases from J; junction bases left unmatched: 16. The CDR3 sequence is 17 residues long. Germline CDR1 and CDR2: SGHAT and FQNNGV.